The 29 T cell receptor beta chains below come from one sample, sequenced in a study of CD8+ T cells in alopecia areata. It was cDNA, reverse transcribed from extracted RNA, that served as the sequencing template. Data came from immunoSEQ multiplex PCR; TCRdb stores just in-frame clones and leaves some out. The repertoire has fewer than 200,000 clones, around 60% of them found once; the top ten carry roughly 15%. The material sequenced was CD4+ T cells sorted from blood, taken at week 0. These receptors came from a human donor with alopecia areata.

The chain joins TRBV6-1 to TRBJ2-6; 7 bases align to TRBD1. V was clipped by 8 bases and J by 12 bases; unmatched bases: 10. CDR1 and CDR2 (germline): MNHNS, SASEGT. This CDR3 has 13 residues. The CDR3 is CASYSTGTVVLTF. The CDR3 DNA follows: TGTGCCAGCTACTCGACAGGGACAGTCGTCCTGACTTTC.

This sequence joins TRBV6-9 and TRBJ1-1, with TRBD1 as a possible D gene (5 bases). The V gene's germline CDR1 is MNHGY and CDR2 SVAAGI. V was pared by 5 bases and J by 1 base, with 8 bases between. CDR3 length: 13 residues. CDR3 in amino acids: CASSNTGNTEAFF. DNA for the CDR3: TGTGCCAGCAGTAACACAGGGAACACTGAAGCTTTCTTT.

This clone has a single count. The rearrangement joins TRBV25-1 to TRBJ2-2; TRBD1 aligns across 9 bases. Germline V CDR1 and CDR2: MGHDK, SYGVNS. V dropped 5 bases and J dropped 1; count of bases not matched to a gene: 5. The CDR3 loop spans 16 amino acids. CDR3 bases: TGTGCCAGCAGTTGGGGGGGACAGGGGAACACCGGGGAGCTGTTTTTT. Translating gives CASSWGGQGNTGELFF.

The rearrangement joins TRBV6-5 to TRBJ2-7; TRBD2 aligns across 7 bases. From germline, CDR1 is MNHEY and CDR2 SVGAGI. The CDR3 has 15 residues. V trimming: 0 bases; J trimming: 0 bases; junction bases outside the gene matches: 2. CDR3 in amino acids: CASSYSAGTSYEQYF. CDR3 nucleotides: TGTGCCAGCAGTTACTCAGCGGGGACCTCCTACGAGCAGTACTTC.

The rearrangement joins TRBV5-6 to TRBJ2-1, with TRBD2 identical over 9 bases. After removal of 1 base from V and 7 bases from J, the junction contained 9 bases not matched to a gene. The CDR3 length is 16 residues. Germline V lookup: CDR1 SGHDT, CDR2 YYEEEE. This chain's CDR3 is CASSLRGLARGNEQFF. CDR3 nucleotides: TGTGCCAGCAGCTTGCGGGGACTAGCCCGAGGTAATGAGCAGTTCTTC.

This clone was counted only a few times. The J gene is TRBJ2-2, the V gene TRBV27; TRBD2 matches at 7 bases. Per the germline V gene, CDR1 is MNHEY and CDR2 is SMNVEV (reference sequence). The CDR3 is made up of 17 amino acids. V was clipped by 1 base and J by 8 bases; unmatched bases: 13. The CDR3 here is CASSLWGSTSFPGELFF. The CDR3 DNA reads as TGTGCCAGCAGTTTATGGGGCTCGACTAGCTTCCCGGGGGAGCTGTTTTTT.

This chain links TRBV7-9 with TRBJ1-2, with D perhaps matching TRBD1 (5 bases). V lost 2 bases and J lost 0, with 13 bases in between. The V gene's germline CDR1 is SEHNR and CDR2 FQNEAQ (reference sequence). The CDR3 consists of 16 residues. As DNA, the CDR3 is TGTGCCAGCAGCTTACGGACACCTGATCCTAACTATGGCTACACCTTC. Translation: CASSLRTPDPNYGYTF.

This clone was observed a few times. V and J are TRBV6-1 and TRBJ2-2; the D is unclear. Germline-derived CDR1 and CDR2 are MNHNS and SASEGT. Between the trimmed V and J ends, which lost 1 base and 3 bases, there was a span of 9 bases. This CDR3 has 15 residues. DNA of the CDR3: TGTGCCAGCAGTGAAGGTTCAGGTCACACCGGGGAGCTGTTTTTT. Amino acid sequence: CASSEGSGHTGELFF.

The CDR3 DNA reads as TGCAGCGTTGAAGGGCCCGCGGGACAGGGGACCACAGATACGCAGTATTTT. Its translation: CSVEGPAGQGTTDTQYF. The chain joins TRBV29-1 to TRBJ2-3, with 10 nucleotides matching TRBD1. V trimming: 1 base; J trimming: 2 bases; junction bases outside the gene matches: 9. CDR3 size: 17 residues. Germline V CDR1 and CDR2: SQVTM, ANQGSEA.

This clone has only a few counts. The rearrangement links TRBV30 to TRBJ2-3; 7 bases are shared with TRBD2. In germline, CDR1 is GTSNPN, CDR2 SVGIG (reference sequence). Unmatched junction bases numbered 8, after V lost 6 bases and J lost 2 bases. The length of the CDR3 is 14 residues. The CDR3 reads CACSAGFTTDTQYF. CDR3 DNA sequence: TGTGCCTGCTCAGCGGGGTTCACCACAGATACGCAGTATTTT. Full variable domain (remainder filled in from reference TRBV30 and TRBJ2-3): SQTIHQWPATLVQPVGSPLSLECTVEGTSNPNLYWYRQAAGRGLQLLFYSVGIGQISSEVPQNLSASRPQDRQFILSSKKLLLSDSGFYLCACSAGFTTDTQYFGPGTRLTVL.

In this sample, this clone turned up a few times. The chain recombines TRBV6-1 with TRBJ2-3; D perhaps matches TRBD1 (6 bases). With 6 bases removed from V and 2 bases from J, the gap between germline ends came to 15 bases. Germline-derived CDR1 and CDR2 are MNHNS and SASEGT. The CDR3 spans 15 residues. CDR3 loop: CASSGKGGTTDTQYF. The CDR3 coding sequence is TGTGCCAGCAGCGGAAAAGGGGGAACCACAGATACGCAGTATTTT.

In its sample, this clone was seen a few times. This rearrangement joins TRBV27 to TRBJ2-7, with D unresolved. V lost 3 bases, J lost 3 bases, and 9 bases lay in between. CDR3 length: 13 amino acids. Germline V lookup: CDR1 MNHEY, CDR2 SMNVEV (reference sequence). In nucleotides, the CDR3 is TGTGCCAGCAGTTTTGGGCTAAACTACGAGCAGTACTTC. Translating gives CASSFGLNYEQYF.

The chain carries TRBV29-1 and TRBJ1-1; D gene uncertain. The germline V and J ends were trimmed by 5 bases and 1 base, with 8 bases remaining between them. The CDR3 spans 12 residues. Germline V CDR1 and CDR2: SQVTM, ANQGSEA. The CDR3 protein is CSVSNKNTEAFF. The CDR3 DNA is TGCAGCGTTTCAAACAAGAACACTGAAGCTTTCTTT. The full variable domain, with the rest looked up from reference TRBV29-1 and TRBJ1-1, is SAVISQKPSRDICQRGTSLTIQCQVDSQVTMMFWYRQQPGQSLTLIATANQGSEATYESGFVIDKFPISRPNLTFSTLTVSNMSPEDSSIYLCSVSNKNTEAFFGQGTRLTVV.

V is TRBV5-1 and J is TRBJ1-6; D perhaps matches TRBD1 (5 bases). CDR1 and CDR2 from the germline V gene are SGHRS and YFSETQ. Deletions cut 4 bases from V and 8 bases from J, with 16 bases between. This CDR3 contains 15 residues. The CDR3 spells CASSPIPGVDSPLHF. For the CDR3, the DNA is TGCGCCAGCAGCCCGATCCCGGGGGTTGATTCACCCCTCCACTTT.

This chain joins TRBV11-3 and TRBJ2-2, with D possibly being TRBD1 or TRBD2 (6 bases each). The V end was cut by 5 bases, the J end by 1 base, with 11 bases between. The CDR3 extends over 15 amino acids. The germline CDR1 and CDR2 sequences are SGHNT and YENEEA. CDR3 sequence: CASSLGGLNTGELFF. In DNA, the CDR3 is TGTGCCAGCAGCCTAGGGGGACTGAACACCGGGGAGCTGTTTTTT.

V usage is TRBV6-6 and J usage is TRBJ1-2; TRBD1 is a possible D gene (6 bases). V lost 9 bases to trimming and J lost 8 bases, with 19 bases between them. CDR1 and CDR2 (germline): MNHNY, SVGAGI (reference sequence). The CDR3 sequence is 13 residues long. This chain's CDR3 is CASSQGSAWGYTF. The CDR3 DNA reads TGTGCCAGTTCCCAGGGGTCCGCCTGGGGCTACACCTTC.

This sequence joins TRBV19 and TRBJ2-5; weak D call: TRBD1 (6 bases). The V and J ends lost 3 bases and 4 bases respectively, with 21 bases between them. Per the germline V gene, CDR1 is LNHDA and CDR2 is SQIVND (reference sequence). This CDR3 is built from 17 residues. The CDR3 DNA reads as TGTGCCAGTAGTATTAAGGGACGGACAGCCGTCGGAGAGACCCAGTACTTC. Encoded protein: CASSIKGRTAVGETQYF.

The CDR3 loop reads CASSHVTGFVSYEQYF. As DNA, the CDR3 is TGTGCCAGCAGCCACGTCACAGGGTTCGTCTCCTACGAGCAGTACTTC. This sequence joins TRBV5-4 and TRBJ2-7, with D perhaps TRBD1 (6 bases). The V end lost 4 bases, the J end lost 0 bases, and 17 bases lay between the germline ends. Germline V gene data show CDR1 as SGHNT and CDR2 as YYREEE (reference sequence). The CDR3 contains 16 residues. Full variable domain (remainder filled in from reference TRBV5-4 and TRBJ2-7): ETGVTQSPTHLIKTRGQQVTLRCSSQSGHNTVSWYQQALGQGPQFIFQYYREEENGRGNFPPRFSGLQFPNYSSELNVNALELDDSALYLCASSHVTGFVSYEQYFGPGTRLTVT.

V is TRBV30 and J is TRBJ1-5; perhaps TRBD1 as D (5 bases). V was shortened by 0 bases and J by 2 bases, with 11 bases between the two germline ends. The CDR3 contains 15 residues. Germline-derived CDR1 and CDR2 are GTSNPN and SVGIG (reference sequence). CDR3 DNA: TGTGCCTGGAGTGTAGGGCAGGGTGGCAATCAGCCCCAGCATTTT. This gives the protein CAWSVGQGGNQPQHF.

The V call is TRBV15, the J call TRBJ2-5; unclear D gene. The CDR3 length is 15 residues. V lost 1 base, J lost 3 bases, and 12 bases lay in between. CDR1 LNHNV and CDR2 YYDKDF come from the germline V gene (reference sequence). As DNA, the CDR3 is TGTGCCACCAGCAGAGTGCAGGAACCCGAAGAGACCCAGTACTTC. Protein product: CATSRVQEPEETQYF.

There are a few counts of this clone. The chain links TRBV5-1 to TRBJ2-5, with 7 bases fitting TRBD2. The CDR3 length is 13 residues. The V gene end was trimmed by 3 bases and the J gene end by 5 bases; junction bases not matched to a gene: 4. Germline CDR1 is SGHRS and CDR2 is YFSETQ. CDR3 DNA sequence: TGCGCCAGCAGCTCAGCGGGGAGGGAGACCCAGTACTTC. Amino acid sequence: CASSSAGRETQYF. The whole variable domain, remainder taken from reference TRBV5-1 and TRBJ2-5, is KAGVTQTPRYLIKTRGQQVTLSCSPISGHRSVSWYQQTPGQGLQFLFEYFSETQRNKGNFPGRFSGRQFSNSRSEMNVSTLELGDSALYLCASSSAGRETQYFGPGTRLLVL.

This clone was detected a few times. The chain carries TRBV29-1 and TRBJ1-2, with D perhaps matching TRBD1 (5 bases). The CDR3 loop spans 12 amino acids. The ends were cut back, 4 bases at V and 7 bases at J, with 13 bases in the middle. Germline-derived CDR1 and CDR2 are SQVTM and ANQGSEA. CDR3 DNA sequence: TGCAGCGTTGCTTCAGGGAGGGGTGGCTACACCTTC. This sequence encodes CSVASGRGGYTF.

This chain links TRBV2 with TRBJ2-2; tentative D call: TRBD1 (5 bases). Germline V gene sequence: CDR1 SNHLY, CDR2 FYNNEI. The CDR3 length is 15 residues. The ends were cut back, 4 bases at V and 1 base at J, with 10 bases in the middle. The CDR3 bases are TGTGCCAGCAGTGGGGGCAGGGTGAACACCGGGGAGCTGTTTTTT. Translation gives CASSGGRVNTGELFF.

The CDR3 reads CASSQSFPAFYEQYF. CDR3 nucleotides: TGCGCCAGCAGTCAATCTTTCCCCGCGTTCTACGAGCAGTACTTC. The chain recombines TRBV23-1 with TRBJ2-7, with D unresolved. TRBV23-1 is filed as an ORF, its function uncertain. This CDR3 is built from 15 residues. V was clipped by 0 bases and J by 3 bases, with 12 bases between them.

The chain carries TRBV6-5 and TRBJ1-6, with 7 positions matching TRBD1. This CDR3 is 14 amino acids long. The V and J ends lost 6 bases and 6 bases, in that order; junction bases with no gene match: 5. CDR1 is MNHEY and CDR2 is SVGAGI in the germline V gene. This chain's CDR3 is CASREGAPNSPLHF. CDR3 bases: TGTGCCAGCAGGGAGGGGGCACCTAATTCACCCCTCCACTTT.

J is TRBJ1-5 and V is TRBV30; perhaps TRBD1 as D (6 bases). The V and J ends lost 4 bases and 5 bases respectively, with 12 bases between them. Germline lookup yields CDR1 GTSNPN and CDR2 SVGIG (reference sequence). The CDR3 consists of 13 residues. The CDR3 DNA is TGTGCCTGGAATGGGGGGCGAGATCAGCCCCAGCATTTT. Translated: CAWNGGRDQPQHF. Looking up the rest from reference TRBV30 and TRBJ1-5 gives the full variable domain: SQTIHQWPATLVQPVGSPLSLECTVEGTSNPNLYWYRQAAGRGLQLLFYSVGIGQISSEVPQNLSASRPQDRQFILSSKKLLLSDSGFYLCAWNGGRDQPQHFGDGTRLSIL.

J is TRBJ1-2 and V is TRBV6-1; 7 bases are a match to TRBD1. CDR3 length equals 17 residues. The V gene end was trimmed by 2 bases and the J gene end by 4 bases; junction bases not matched to a gene: 13. In germline, CDR1 is MNHNS, CDR2 SASEGT. The DNA of the CDR3 is TGTGCCAGCAGTGAACGTGGGACAGCCATTAGTAGCTATGGCTACACCTTC. It yields the protein CASSERGTAISSYGYTF.

This clone turned up a few times. The V gene is TRBV30, the J gene TRBJ1-1; possible D gene TRBD1, 6 bases. CDR1 is GTSNPN, CDR2 SVGIG, per germline (reference sequence). The CDR3 runs 12 residues. The CDR3 loop reads CAGGFMNTEAFF. The CDR3 DNA reads TGTGCAGGGGGGTTCATGAACACTGAAGCTTTCTTT. Complete variable domain (other parts from reference TRBV30 and TRBJ1-1): SQTIHQWPATLVQPVGSPLSLECTVEGTSNPNLYWYRQAAGRGLQLLFYSVGIGQISSEVPQNLSASRPQDRQFILSSKKLLLSDSGFYLCAGGFMNTEAFFGQGTRLTVV.

This rearrangement joins TRBV30 to TRBJ2-3; D gene ambiguous. CDR1 GTSNPN and CDR2 SVGIG come from the germline V gene (reference sequence). Trimming stripped 3 bases from V and 2 bases from J, with 9 bases between. The CDR3 has 13 amino acids. The CDR3 bases are TGTGCCTGGAGCGGGTGGGTCACAGATACGCAGTATTTT. Residues: CAWSGWVTDTQYF.